Following are 3 T cell receptor beta chains from one sample sequenced in a study of blood T cells in healthy people across ages. Primers used in a second PCR of about 6 to 11 cycles were a sample-barcoded 5' primer and a J-beta primer mix. Each CDR3 protein gets one entry after TCRdb re-called the 5' RACE reads with MiXCR. The sample consists of some 1,800,000 distinct CDR3 sequences, approximately 39% of them appearing once. The sequencing sample was made of blood. These receptors were taken from a human donor in good health.

The V and J genes are TRBV4-3 and TRBJ1-5; possible D gene TRBD1, 5 bases. The germline V gene encodes CDR1 LGHNA and CDR2 YSLEER. The V end lost 0 bases, the J end lost 2 bases, and 17 bases lay between the germline ends. This CDR3 is built from 18 residues. The CDR3 spells CASSQEWGRDSGNQPQHF. The CDR3, as DNA: TGCGCCAGCAGCCAAGAATGGGGCCGCGATAGCGGCAATCAGCCCCAGCATTTT.

V and J are TRBV7-3 and TRBJ2-5; 8 bases line up with TRBD2. This CDR3 has 16 residues. The V and J ends lost 4 bases and 3 bases, in that order; junction bases with no gene match: 10. Germline V gene lookup returns CDR1 SGHTA and CDR2 FQGTGA. The CDR3 coding sequence is TGTGCCAGCAGCTCGATAGCGGGGACCAGCAAAGAGACCCAGTACTTC. Its protein is CASSSIAGTSKETQYF.

The CDR3 region is CSARFQGALWEKLFF. CDR3 nucleotides: TGCAGTGCTAGATTTCAGGGGGCGCTGTGGGAAAAACTGTTTTTT. The rearrangement joins TRBV20-1 to TRBJ1-4; the match to TRBD1 covers 8 bases. The germline V gene encodes CDR1 DFQATT and CDR2 SNEGSKA (reference sequence). CDR3 length: 15 residues. J was trimmed by 8 bases and V by 2 bases; bases with no gene match: 10.